This T cell receptor beta chain came from a study of control samples from healthy donors and cancer patients. Germline CDR1 is SEHNR and CDR2 is FQNEAQ (reference sequence). V was pared by 5 bases and J by 2 bases, with 2 bases of the junction left unmatched. The CDR3 spans 14 residues. TCRdb's table, derived via immunoSEQ multiplex PCR, lists solely in-frame clones and lacks some. This table has about 55,000 clones, 95% to 97% appearing once. The origin of this receptor is a young woman in good health. What was sequenced was blood. This sequence joins TRBV7-9 and TRBJ2-1, with 8 bases fitting TRBD2. CDR3 loop: CASSERGPYNEQFF. CDR3 nucleotides: TGTGCCAGCAGCGAGCGGGGGCCCTACAATGAGCAGTTCTTC.